This T cell receptor (beta chain) was captured by sequencing in a study of blood T cell repertoires in COVID-19. Study background: Samples taken during acute and convalescent COVID-19 were collected in the United States, Italy and Spain. T cells, B-cell-depleted T cells, or PBMCs provided the cDNA or gDNA that served as material.

Germline CDR1 MNHEY, CDR2 SMNVEV (reference sequence). The CDR3 totals 13 residues. Trimming took 6 bases from V and 8 from J, leaving 16 bases between them. The authors' processing: How many nucleated cells were present was estimated from reference gene primer amplification. Sequencing used immunoSEQ multiplex PCR; TCRdb keeps in-frame clones, though not all of them. The V and J calls and the clone size are those of that table, but D and trimming were determined from the DNA. The top ten clones hold 5% to 6% of a sample with under 85,000 clones, around 90% of them seen once. The table lists this clone with a few counts.

The receptor was derived from a man aged 50 to 59 with acute or convalescent COVID-19. This chain links TRBV27 with TRBJ1-2; D not certain. The sequenced sample consisted of peripheral blood. The CDR3 DNA sequence: TGTGCCAGCAGGCCTGGGCAGGCCTGGGGCTACACCTTC. Translated, it gives CASRPGQAWGYTF.